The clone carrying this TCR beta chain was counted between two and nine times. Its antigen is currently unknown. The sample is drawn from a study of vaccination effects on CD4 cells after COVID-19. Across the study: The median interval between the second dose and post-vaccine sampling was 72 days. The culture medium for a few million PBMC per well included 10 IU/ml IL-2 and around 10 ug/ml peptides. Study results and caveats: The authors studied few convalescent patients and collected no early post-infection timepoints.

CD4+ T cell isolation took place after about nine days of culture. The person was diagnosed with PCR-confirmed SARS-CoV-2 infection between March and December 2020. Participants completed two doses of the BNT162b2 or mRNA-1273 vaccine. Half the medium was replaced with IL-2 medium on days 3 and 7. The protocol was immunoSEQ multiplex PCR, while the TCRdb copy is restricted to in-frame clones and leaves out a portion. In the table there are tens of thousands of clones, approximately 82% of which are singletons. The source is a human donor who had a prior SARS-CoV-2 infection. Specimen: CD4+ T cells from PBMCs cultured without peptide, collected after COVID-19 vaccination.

CDR3 bases: TGTGCCAGCAGCCAAGGACGACTAGCGGGGGCCTACAATGAGCAGTTCTTC. Its protein product is CASSQGRLAGAYNEQFF. The chain carries TRBV3-1 (or the pseudogene TRBV3-2) and TRBJ2-1, with 12 nucleotides matching TRBD2. Germline CDR1 reads LGHDT; CDR2 reads YNNKEL (reference sequence). CDR3 length equals 17 residues. After removal of 1 base from V and 2 bases from J, the junction contained 3 bases not matched to a gene.